One sample yielded the 15 T cell receptor beta chains listed below, sequenced in a study of T cell responses to AZD1222 COVID-19 vaccine. Measured with immunoSEQ multiplex PCR; TCRdb has only the in-frame clones, and not every one. The sample has over 110,000 clones, approximately 94% seen once; the top ten hold around 5%. The sequenced sample was peripheral blood, obtained on day 0 of AZD1222 vaccination. Receptors were obtained from an adult in good health.

CDR3 sequence (DNA): TGTGCCAGCAGCTTAGGTACTAGCGGGATCAGCACAGATACGCAGTATTTT. Translation gives CASSLGTSGISTDTQYF. The rearrangement links TRBV7-9 to TRBJ2-3, with 10 bases that match TRBD2. CDR3 length equals 17 residues. CDR1 SEHNR and CDR2 FQNEAQ come from the germline V gene (reference sequence). V was clipped by 1 base and J by 0 bases; unmatched bases: 4.

Written as DNA, the CDR3 is TGTGCCAGCAGCGTCCTTGACAGCGGGGGGGCAGATACGCAGTATTTT. Translation gives CASSVLDSGGADTQYF. The gene calls are TRBV7-8 and TRBJ2-3; TRBD2 matches at 10 bases. The CDR3 runs 16 residues. The germline V gene has CDR1 SGHVS and CDR2 FQNEAQ. The ends lost 5 bases at V and 4 bases at J; junction bases unmatched: 9.

V usage is TRBV6-5 and J usage is TRBJ2-7; D not certain. CDR1 MNHEY and CDR2 SVGAGI come from the germline V gene. Trimming shortened V by 6 bases and J by 2 bases, and 17 bases separated the two germline ends. The CDR3 is 15 residues long. CDR3 nucleotides: TGTGCCAGCAGGGCTTCCCCGGGCACCGCCTACGAGCAGTACTTC. Translated: CASRASPGTAYEQYF.

The chain recombines TRBV4-3 with TRBJ1-4; D remains ambiguous. Trimming removed 0 bases from V and 4 bases from J, with 9 bases in between. CDR3 length equals 15 residues. Germline CDR1 LGHNA, CDR2 YSLEER. The CDR3 sequence is CASSQDSTGNEKLFF. The CDR3 DNA sequence: TGCGCCAGCAGCCAAGATTCGACCGGTAATGAAAAACTGTTTTTT.

In its sample, this clone was seen once. The chain has TRBV10-1 and TRBJ2-7, with TRBD1 identical over 8 bases. After removal of 8 bases from V and 5 bases from J, the junction contained 8 bases not matched to a gene. The germline CDR1 and CDR2 sequences are WNHNN and SYGVQD (reference sequence). CDR3 length equals 13 residues. The DNA of the CDR3 is TGCGCCAGCGAATCGGGACAGGACAACGAGCAGTACTTC. It encodes CASESGQDNEQYF.

The chain carries TRBV27 and TRBJ2-7; D may be TRBD1 (5 bases). Trimming removed 2 bases from V and 3 bases from J, with 8 bases in between. Germline CDR1 reads MNHEY; CDR2 reads SMNVEV (reference sequence). This CDR3 region has 13 residues. The CDR3 protein is CASSLDSFYEQYF. CDR3 nucleotide sequence: TGTGCCAGCAGTTTAGACAGTTTCTACGAGCAGTACTTC.

This chain joins TRBV18 and TRBJ2-7, with D uncertain. There are 11 residues in the CDR3. V was cut by 2 bases and J by 7 bases, with 6 bases left in between. Germline V gives CDR1 KGHSH, CDR2 LQKENI. Written as DNA, the CDR3 is TGTGCCAGCTCACCAGGTTGGGAGCAGTACTTC. It encodes CASSPGWEQYF.

V is TRBV16 and J is TRBJ2-1; 9 bases align to TRBD2. J gave up 8 bases and V 0 bases, and 11 bases lay outside the gene matches. CDR1 is KGHSY, CDR2 FQNENV, per germline. The CDR3 loop spans 17 amino acids. DNA for the CDR3: TGTGCCAGCAGCCAATCGGGGGTAGCGGGAGAGTTAGATGAGCAGTTCTTC. Amino acids: CASSQSGVAGELDEQFF.

The chain carries TRBV19 and TRBJ1-5, with no clear D. Per germline, CDR1 LNHDA and CDR2 SQIVND (reference sequence). Trimming removed 7 bases from V and 6 bases from J, with 19 bases in between. The CDR3 length is 15 residues. As DNA, the CDR3 is TGTGCCAGTACCAATAGGGTTACTTTCGGTCAGCCCCAGCATTTT. This encodes CASTNRVTFGQPQHF.

This chain uses TRBV27 with TRBJ2-3; 8 bases align to TRBD2. Germline trimming cut 6 bases from V and 2 bases from J; bases unmatched to any gene: 4. The CDR3 spans 14 residues. Per germline, CDR1 MNHEY and CDR2 SMNVEV (reference sequence). The DNA for the CDR3 is TGTGCCAGCAGGCTAGCGGGTAACACAGATACGCAGTATTTT. Translation gives CASRLAGNTDTQYF.

The chain employs TRBV28 and TRBJ2-7, with TRBD1 identical over 8 bases. CDR3 length: 13 amino acids. The germline gives CDR1 MDHEN, CDR2 SYDVKM. The V and J ends lost 6 bases and 4 bases, in that order; junction bases with no gene match: 5. This CDR3 reads CASSSGGRYEQYF. The CDR3 DNA follows: TGTGCCAGCAGCTCAGGGGGCCGATACGAGCAGTACTTC.

The chain employs TRBV18 and TRBJ2-7; 7 bases agree with TRBD1. CDR3 length equals 15 residues. Per germline, CDR1 KGHSH and CDR2 LQKENI. The junction had 14 bases not matched to a gene; V was cut back by 6 bases and J by 6 bases. The CDR3 here is CASSPGGQGTGEQYF. The CDR3 DNA is TGTGCCAGCTCCCCAGGGGGTCAGGGAACTGGCGAGCAGTACTTC.

The genes are TRBV6-2 or TRBV6-3 and TRBJ1-1; 8 bases match TRBD1. The CDR3 has 16 residues. V gave up 2 bases and J gave up 0 bases; unmatched junction bases: 5. Germline CDR1 reads MNHEY; CDR2 reads SVGEGT. As DNA, the CDR3 is TGTGCCAGCAGTTACGACAGGGGTCCCATGAACACTGAAGCTTTCTTT. It yields the protein CASSYDRGPMNTEAFF.

This clone was seen only a few times. Germline and junction disagree at one end, which may indicate a read error. The genes are TRBV2 and TRBJ2-4, with 7 nucleotides matching TRBD1. CDR1 and CDR2 (germline): SNHLY, FYNNEI. The CDR3 is 14 amino acids. Written as DNA, the CDR3 is TGTGCCAGCACCGAGGGGACAGCCCAAAACATTCAGTACTTC. Translating it yields CASTEGTAQNIQYF.

V gene TRBV6-5 combines with J gene TRBJ1-6; 7 positions agree with TRBD1. Germline assignment: CDR1 MNHEY and CDR2 SVGAGI. The CDR3 loop spans 15 amino acids. Trimming cost V 6 bases and J 7 bases; bases outside gene matches: 9. CDR3 DNA: TGTGCCAGCAGCCTATACAGGGGAGGGAATTCACCCCTCCACTTT. Its translation: CASSLYRGGNSPLHF.